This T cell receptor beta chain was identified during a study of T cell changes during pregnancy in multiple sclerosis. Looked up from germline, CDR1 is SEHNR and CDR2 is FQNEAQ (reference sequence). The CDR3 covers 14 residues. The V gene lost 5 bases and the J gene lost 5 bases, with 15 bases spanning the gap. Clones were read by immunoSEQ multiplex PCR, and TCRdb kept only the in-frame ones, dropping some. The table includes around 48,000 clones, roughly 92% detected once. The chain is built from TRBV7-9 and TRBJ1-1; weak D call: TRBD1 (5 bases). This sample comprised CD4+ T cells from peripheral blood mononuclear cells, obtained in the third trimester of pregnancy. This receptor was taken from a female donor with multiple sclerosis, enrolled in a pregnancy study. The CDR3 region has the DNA TGTGCCAGCAGCCCACCCGGGGGGGGAACTGAAGCTTTCTTT. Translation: CASSPPGGGTEAFF.